This T cell receptor beta chain derives from a study of blood T cell repertoires in COVID-19. Study-wide background: Researchers got acute and convalescent COVID-19 samples from the United States, Italy and Spain. Nucleic acid was either cDNA or gDNA, and it came from T cells, B-cell-depleted T cells, or PBMCs.

The CDR3 extends over 14 amino acids. V lost 7 bases, J lost 6 bases, and 10 bases stayed unmatched. Germline CDR1 SGHTA, CDR2 FQGNSA. Per the authors' pipeline: Amplification with reference gene primers provided the estimates of nucleated cell counts. Libraries were prepared by immunoSEQ multiplex PCR; TCRdb keeps only in-frame clonotypes and omits some of them. That table furnishes V, J and clone size, whereas the DNA furnished D and trimming. The data contain more than 55,000 clones, 70% to 90% of them seen just once; the ten biggest clones take up just under 4.5%. This chain connects TRBV7-2 to TRBJ2-7, with 9 nucleotides matching TRBD2. Sequencing used peripheral blood. This receptor was obtained from a man aged 50 to 59 with active COVID-19. The CDR3 protein is CASTVSGSGGEQYF. The CDR3 nucleotides are TGTGCCAGCACTGTTAGCGGGAGCGGCGGCGAGCAGTACTTC.